The clone carrying this T cell receptor beta chain was seen only once. Antigen unknown. This specimen belongs to a study of T cell responses to AZD1222 COVID-19 vaccine. From germline, CDR1 is SEHNR and CDR2 FQNEAQ (reference sequence). This CDR3 comprises 11 residues. V dropped 2 bases and J dropped 12 bases, with 9 bases sitting between them. Study results and caveats: CD4 TCRs associated with vaccination spanned spike, dominating at 160-218 and 743-854. Baseline testing showed seropositivity in only a handful of AZD1222 recipients. Repertoire sampling happened only post peak T cell response. Of spike-specific TCRs, nearly half reportedly target regions left unmutated in variants.

Method: immunoSEQ multiplex PCR; TCRdb's copy keeps in-frame clones and lacks some. The sample holds around 130,000 clones; approximately 90% are singletons and the top ten take approximately 3.7%. Sequencing was performed on peripheral blood, taken 28 days after the second AZD1222 dose. The V call is TRBV7-9, the J call TRBJ2-3, with unresolved D. The source is an adult who received the AZD1222 COVID-19 vaccine. Here the CDR3 reads CASSLIVHQYF. The CDR3 DNA is TGTGCCAGCAGCTTAATTGTTCACCAGTATTTT.